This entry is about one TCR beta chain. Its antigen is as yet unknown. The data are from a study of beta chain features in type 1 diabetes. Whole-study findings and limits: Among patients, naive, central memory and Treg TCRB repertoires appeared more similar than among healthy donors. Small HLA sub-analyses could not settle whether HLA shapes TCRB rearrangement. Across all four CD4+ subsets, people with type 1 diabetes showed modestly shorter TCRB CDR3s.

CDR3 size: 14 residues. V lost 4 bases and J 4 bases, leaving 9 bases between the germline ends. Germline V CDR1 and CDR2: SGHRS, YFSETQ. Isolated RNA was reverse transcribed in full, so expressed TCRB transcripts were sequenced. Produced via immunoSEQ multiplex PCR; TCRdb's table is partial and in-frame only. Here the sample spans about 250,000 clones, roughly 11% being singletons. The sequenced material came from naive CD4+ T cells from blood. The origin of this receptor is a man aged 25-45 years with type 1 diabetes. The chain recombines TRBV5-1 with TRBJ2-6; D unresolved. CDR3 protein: CASSLVAGANVLTF. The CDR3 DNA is TGCGCCAGCAGCCTGGTAGCCGGGGCCAACGTCCTGACTTTC.